This T cell receptor (beta chain) was found in a study of human T cells and chemical hapten exposure. Time point of the sample: patch test 1, 2 weeks after DPC sensitization. Specified treatment: therapeutic diphenylcyclopropenone sensitization with weekly scalp DPC. TCRdb fed the RACE reads into MiXCR, producing one record per CDR3 protein. Altogether about 360,000 distinct CDR3 sequences are present, under 9% being singletons, with the ten largest covering 7% to 10%. The TCR sequence derives from a young woman with alopecia areata. Some clones in this sample may be carry-over from other donors' samples. Sequenced material: whole blood, taken in connection with sensitization to the hapten diphenylcyclopropenone (DPC).

CDR3 loop: CASSSGFSGGAADEQYF. The CDR3 nucleotides read TGTGCCAGCAGCTCCGGATTTAGCGGGGGGGCCGCTGACGAGCAGTACTTC. The rearrangement links TRBV5-4 to TRBJ2-7; 11 bases are a match to TRBD2. The length of the CDR3 is 17 residues. The V gene end was trimmed by 3 bases and the J gene end by 5 bases; junction bases not matched to a gene: 13. CDR1 and CDR2 (germline): SGHNT, YYREEE (reference sequence).